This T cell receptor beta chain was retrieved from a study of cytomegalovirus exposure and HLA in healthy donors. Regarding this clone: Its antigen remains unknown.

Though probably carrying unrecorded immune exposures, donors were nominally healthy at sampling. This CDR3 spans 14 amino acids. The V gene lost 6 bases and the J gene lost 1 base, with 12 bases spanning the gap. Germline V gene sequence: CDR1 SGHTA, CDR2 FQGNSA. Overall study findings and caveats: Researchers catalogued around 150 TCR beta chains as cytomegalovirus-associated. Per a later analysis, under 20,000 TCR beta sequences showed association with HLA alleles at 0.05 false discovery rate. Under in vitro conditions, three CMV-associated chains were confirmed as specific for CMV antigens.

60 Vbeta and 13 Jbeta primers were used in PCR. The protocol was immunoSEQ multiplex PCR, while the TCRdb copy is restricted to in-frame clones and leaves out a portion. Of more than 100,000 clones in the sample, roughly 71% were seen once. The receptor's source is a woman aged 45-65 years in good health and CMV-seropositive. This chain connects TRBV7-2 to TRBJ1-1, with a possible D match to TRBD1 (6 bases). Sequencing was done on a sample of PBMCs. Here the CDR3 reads CASRIRGQNTEAFF. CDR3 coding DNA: TGTGCCAGCAGGATCAGGGGTCAGAACACTGAAGCTTTCTTT.